The 29 T cell receptor beta chains in this list originate from one sample, sequenced in a study of tumor and adjacent non-tumor tissue in lung cancer (dated by TCRdb to the late 2010s). RNA was isolated from bulk unsorted tissue, and RNA quality was assessed with a NanoDrop ND-1000 and an Agilent 2100. The library was made by multiplex PCR. Sequenced on an Illumina HiSeq 2500. TCRbeta libraries were built by three rounds of nested PCR using primers (Table S4), following protocols modified from ARM-PCR. TCRdb reprocessed the public reads (quality trimming at Q25 with fastp, clone calling with MiXCR) and kept in-frame beta chains. Duplicate CDR3 protein sequences are folded into a single record with the most common DNA and genes. The sample contains about 75,000 distinct CDR3 sequences, roughly 80% of them found a single time. The ten largest clones take up approximately 12% of the sample. The sequencing sample was made of lung tumor tissue. The receptors derive from a woman aged 50 to 65 with non-small cell lung cancer.

About this clonotype: The conserved phenylalanine or tryptophan normally closing the CDR3 is absent here, so this likely arose from a read error. The V and J genes are TRBV29-1 and TRBJ2-5; D assignment may be TRBD1 or TRBD2 (6 bases each). Germline CDR1 and CDR2: SQVTM and ANQGSEA. The CDR3 spans 15 residues. CDR3 amino acids: CSVGGMAGDAETQYY. The CDR3 region has the DNA TGCAGTGTCGGAGGGATGGCAGGGGATGCAGAGACCCAGTACTAC.

Of note for this clonotype: The junction departs from the called germline gene at one end, perhaps through a read error. The V call is TRBV5-1, the J call TRBJ2-3; 10 bases map to TRBD2. CDR3 size: 17 residues. Germline CDR1 is SGHRS and CDR2 is YFSETQ. The CDR3 reads CAISLGAGGPVADTQYF. CDR3 in DNA: TGCGCCATCAGCTTGGGAGCGGGAGGGCCGGTAGCAGATACGCAATATTTT.

With respect to this clonotype: A single base separates this from a much larger clone, so it may be a read error. V and J are TRBV6-5 and TRBJ1-1; 9 positions agree with TRBD1. CDR3 length: 15 amino acids. Germline V gives CDR1 MNHEY, CDR2 SVGAGI. The CDR3 protein is CVSSYSGTGRTEAFF. DNA of the CDR3: TGTGTCAGCAGTTACTCAGGGACAGGGAGGACTGAAGCTTTCTTT.

In this sample, this clonotype turned up many times. This rearrangement joins TRBV11-2 to TRBJ2-1; the match to TRBD2 covers 14 bases. Trimming took 5 bases from V and 6 from J; bases not matched to a gene: 9. Germline V gives CDR1 SGHAT, CDR2 FQNNGV. The CDR3 spans 17 residues. The CDR3 DNA is TGTGCCAGCAGCCCGAGACTAGCGGGAGGGCCCTCCAATGAGCAGTTCTTC. This codes for CASSPRLAGGPSNEQFF.

To note about this clonotype: It is likely a read error, because the conserved phenylalanine at the end of the CDR3 is missing. The V call is TRBV11-2, the J call TRBJ1-5; no clear D gene. This CDR3 contains 15 residues. V dropped 0 bases and J dropped 7 bases, with 13 bases sitting between them. Germline CDR1 is SGHAT and CDR2 is FQNNGV. The CDR3 here is CASSLEGRGSQPQHS. In DNA, the CDR3 is TGTGCCAGCAGCTTAGAAGGCAGAGGTTCCCAGCCCCAGCATTCC.

Worth noting for this clonotype: At one end, the junction sequence differs from germline, possibly due to a read error. The CDR3 nucleotides are TGTGCCAGCGGAGGGAGTTCAGCTAACTATGGTTACACCTTC. This codes for CASGGSSANYGYTF. The chain carries TRBV6-6 and TRBJ1-2; no definite D call. The germline gives CDR1 MNHNY, CDR2 SVGAGI (reference sequence). The length of the CDR3 is 14 residues.

This clonotype showed up just a few times. A clone one base away is much larger, so this may be a read error. V gene TRBV28 combines with J gene TRBJ1-5; D not resolved. This CDR3 is 13 amino acids long. CDR1 MDHEN and CDR2 SYDVKM come from the germline V gene. CDR3 region: CTSSLPPRQPQHF. DNA for the CDR3: TGTACCAGCAGTTTACCCCCCCGGCAGCCCCAGCATTTT.

The V call is TRBV6-5, the J call TRBJ2-4; D unclear. CDR3 size: 13 residues. Germline lookup yields CDR1 MNHEY and CDR2 SVGAGI. CDR3 region: CANSYGSQNIQYF. In nucleotides, the CDR3 is TGTGCTAACAGTTACGGCTCACAAAACATTCAGTACTTC.

Regarding this clonotype: One junction end disagrees with the germline gene, perhaps due to a read error. This chain joins TRBV4-2 and TRBJ2-7, with D uncertain. The length of the CDR3 is 11 residues. Germline CDR1 reads LGHNA; CDR2 reads YNFKEQ. The chain's CDR3 is CASSLHYEQYF. As DNA, the CDR3 is TGTGCCAGCAGCCTACACTACGAGCAGTATTTC.

As for this clonotype: Germline is not matched at one junction end, which may reflect a read error. The CDR3 nucleotides read TGTGCCAGCAGCTCCGGACAGTACAATGAGCAACTCTTC. Protein sequence: CASSSGQYNEQLF. This chain joins TRBV6-5 and TRBJ2-1, with a possible D match to TRBD1 (6 bases). CDR1 is MNHEY, CDR2 SVGAGI, per germline. This CDR3 spans 13 amino acids.

On this clonotype: Relative to the germline gene, one junction end is altered; a read error may explain this. This chain links TRBV6-2 or TRBV6-3 with TRBJ2-7; D not resolved. Germline CDR1 reads MNHEY; CDR2 reads SVGEGT. This CDR3 comprises 14 residues. The CDR3: CVSSYNKATSVQYF. CDR3 in DNA: TGTGTCAGCAGTTACAACAAGGCGACCTCTGTGCAGTACTTC.

About this clonotype itself: A read error may account for a junction end that differs from germline. The J gene is TRBJ2-6, the V gene TRBV4-2, with D possibly TRBD2 on 5 matching bases. This CDR3 spans 16 amino acids. Germline CDR1 LGHNA, CDR2 YNFKEQ. CDR3 nucleotide sequence: TGTACCAGCAACCAAGAGGGCGGCTCTGGAGCCAACGTCCTGACTTTC. It codes for CTSNQEGGSGANVLTF.

With regard to this clonotype: This CDR3 fails to terminate in the conserved phenylalanine or tryptophan, so it likely reflects a read error. The CDR3 spells CSASINDNQPQHL. In DNA, the CDR3 is TGCAGTGCTAGTATCAACGATAATCAGCCCCAGCATTTA. The gene calls are TRBV20-1 and TRBJ1-5, with D unresolved. V was cut by 3 bases and J by 4 bases, with 10 bases left in between. This CDR3 has 13 amino acids. Per germline, CDR1 DFQATT and CDR2 SNEGSKA (reference sequence).

On this clonotype: A much larger clone differs from this one at a single base, so this may be a read error. This rearrangement joins TRBV20-1 to TRBJ1-4, with D uncertain. CDR1 and CDR2 (germline): DFQATT, SNEGSKA (reference sequence). The CDR3 is made up of 12 amino acids. In DNA form, the CDR3 reads TGCAGTACTAGGCACAGCAATGAAAAACTGTTTTTT. This codes for CSTRHSNEKLFF.

This chain joins TRBV20-1 and TRBJ2-3, with 8 bases matching TRBD2. Trimming took 7 bases from V and 4 from J; bases not matched to a gene: 13. The CDR3 totals 15 residues. Germline lookup yields CDR1 DFQATT and CDR2 SNEGSKA (reference sequence). In nucleotides, the CDR3 is TGCAGTGTCTATCCGGGACTAGGAGATCCAGATACGCAGTATTTT. As protein: CSVYPGLGDPDTQYF.

On this clonotype: Lacking the conserved final phenylalanine or tryptophan, this CDR3 likely reflects a read error. This chain joins TRBV6-2 or TRBV6-3 and TRBJ2-2; TRBD2 agrees at 11 bases. The germline gives CDR1 MNHEY, CDR2 SVGEGT. The CDR3 sequence is 15 residues long. CDR3 in DNA: TGTGCCAGCAGACTAGCGGGAGTGGACACCGGGGAACTGTTTATT. Translated: CASRLAGVDTGELFI.

The sample holds one count of this clonotype. In this CDR3 the conserved last residue, phenylalanine or tryptophan, is missing, so a read error is likely. J is TRBJ2-3 and V is TRBV11-1; no reliable D call. Germline assignment: CDR1 SGHAT and CDR2 FQDESV (reference sequence). The length of the CDR3 is 14 residues. The V and J ends lost 6 bases and 3 bases respectively, with 13 bases between them. The DNA for the CDR3 is TGTGCCAGCAGTGCGAGACTCCAAACAGATACGCAGTATATT. The encoded protein is CASSARLQTDTQYI.

About this clonotype: This sequence may be a read error, since a much larger clone differs from it by one base. V usage is TRBV11-1 and J usage is TRBJ2-7, with D perhaps matching TRBD1 (5 bases). V was clipped by 3 bases and J by 3 bases, with 6 bases between them. CDR1 is SGHAT and CDR2 is FQDESV in the germline V gene (reference sequence). The CDR3 loop spans 12 amino acids. This CDR3 is CASSFDSYEQYF. CDR3 in DNA: TGTGCCAGCAGCTTCGACAGCTACGAGCAGTACTTC.

As for this clonotype: At one end the junction does not follow the germline gene, possibly because of a read error. The chain combines TRBV4-1 with TRBJ2-1; 9 bases align to TRBD2. The CDR3 covers 15 residues. Germline-derived CDR1 and CDR2 are MGHRA and YSYEKL. The CDR3 is CTSSQEGLAYNEQFF. The CDR3 DNA is TGCACCAGCAGCCAAGAGGGACTAGCCTACAATGAGCAGTTCTTT.

V is TRBV7-8 and J is TRBJ2-3; D gene uncertain. The CDR3 length is 15 residues. Trimming left V 4 bases short and J 7 bases short, with 18 bases between. The germline gives CDR1 SGHVS, CDR2 FQNEAQ. The CDR3 nucleotides read TGTGCCAGCAGCTCCACCCTAACCTCCACGAATACGCAGTATTTT. This encodes CASSSTLTSTNTQYF.

Turning to this clonotype: A read error is likely, as this CDR3 ends without the conserved phenylalanine or tryptophan. The J gene is TRBJ2-7, the V gene TRBV4-2; D is perhaps TRBD1 (5 bases). The V end was cut by 6 bases, the J end by 2 bases, with 8 bases between. The V gene's germline CDR1 is LGHNA and CDR2 YNFKEQ. There are 12 residues in the CDR3. This CDR3 reads CASRDNTYEQYS. CDR3 in DNA: TGTGCCAGCAGGGACAATACCTACGAGCAGTACTCC.

The gene calls are TRBV4-1 and TRBJ2-3, with D unclear. V was cut by 1 base and J by 5 bases, with 10 bases left in between. Germline loops: CDR1 MGHRA, CDR2 YSYEKL. The CDR3 consists of 14 residues. DNA of the CDR3: TGCGCCAGCAGCCAAGTCGGAAACATAGATACGCAGTATTTT. Protein product: CASSQVGNIDTQYF.

This clonotype has just one count. The CDR3 does not close with the conserved phenylalanine or tryptophan, likely indicating a read error. V gene TRBV12-3 or TRBV12-4 combines with J gene TRBJ2-3; 10 bases are shared with TRBD1. The CDR3 spans 17 residues. Here the CDR3 DNA reads TGTGCAAGCAGTTTAGCGCTCGGGACAGGGGGCACAGATACGCAGTATTCT. Translated: CASSLALGTGGTDTQYS.

This clonotype was counted only a few times. The V call is TRBV6-5, the J call TRBJ2-1; either TRBD1 or TRBD2 may supply D (5 bases each). V dropped 0 bases and J dropped 7 bases, with 13 bases sitting between them. The CDR3 consists of 15 residues. CDR1 MNHEY and CDR2 SVGAGI come from the germline V gene. The CDR3 nucleotides read TGTGCCAGCAGTTACTCTGGGGGAGTGGGTAATGAGCAGTTCTTC. Its translation is CASSYSGGVGNEQFF.

With respect to this clonotype: This may arise from a read error, as a much more abundant clone is one base away. Here the CDR3 reads CASSIQGGPYEQHF. The DNA of the CDR3 is TGCGCCAGCAGCATACAGGGGGGGCCCTACGAGCAGCACTTC. This rearrangement joins TRBV5-1 to TRBJ2-7; perhaps TRBD1 as D (8 bases). CDR1 is SGHRS, CDR2 YFSETQ, per germline. This CDR3 is 14 amino acids long. Variable domain in full (rest from reference TRBV5-1 and TRBJ2-7): KAGVTQTPRYLIKTRGQQVTLSCSPISGHRSVSWYQQTPGQGLQFLFEYFSETQRNKGNFPGRFSGRQFSNSRSEMNVSTLELGDSALYLCASSIQGGPYEQHFGPGTRLTVT.

To note about this clonotype: This sequence may be a read error, since a much larger clone differs from it by one base. The J gene is TRBJ2-5, the V gene TRBV7-9; D remains unclear. Per germline, CDR1 SEHNR and CDR2 FQNEAQ (reference sequence). The CDR3 loop spans 13 amino acids. With 0 bases removed from V and 5 bases from J, the gap between germline ends came to 7 bases. Here the CDR3 reads CASSLADGETQYF. Written as DNA, the CDR3 is TGTGCCAGCAGCTTAGCGGATGGGGAGACCCAGTACTTC.

The chain recombines TRBV4-2 with TRBJ2-1; TRBD2 aligns across 9 bases. The CDR3 runs 14 residues. V gave up 10 bases and J gave up 9 bases; unmatched junction bases: 13. Germline values: CDR1 LGHNA, CDR2 YNFKEQ. CDR3 sequence: CAIGQAGGPSEQFF. CDR3 bases: TGTGCCATCGGCCAAGCGGGAGGACCTAGTGAGCAGTTCTTC.

This clonotype showed up just once. V gene TRBV12-3 or TRBV12-4 combines with J gene TRBJ2-7, with 7 nucleotides matching TRBD2. The CDR3 has 13 residues. Trimming at V came to 5 bases and at J to 6 bases, leaving 7 bases not matched to a gene. The CDR3 region has the DNA TGTGCCAGCAGTAGTGCGGGGGACGTCGAGCAGTACTTC. This sequence encodes CASSSAGDVEQYF.

This clonotype was counted between two and nine times. The chain joins TRBV11-2 to TRBJ2-7; D is unclear. CDR1 SGHAT and CDR2 FQNNGV come from the germline V gene. CDR3 length equals 12 residues. The CDR3 here is CASSLSSAKQYF. The CDR3 bases are TGTGCTAGTAGCTTAAGCTCTGCGAAGCAGTACTTC.